The clone carrying this T cell receptor (beta chain) was picked up one time. The record originates from a study of control samples from healthy donors and cancer patients. V was clipped by 5 bases and J by 12 bases; unmatched bases: 12. The CDR3 is 14 residues long. Germline V lookup: CDR1 SGHAT, CDR2 FQNNGV. The table came from immunoSEQ multiplex PCR; TCRdb's copy has only in-frame clones and leaves some out. The sample lists about 270,000 clones, approximately 80% seen once, with 13% in the top ten. Sequenced: PBMCs. The chain has TRBV11-2 and TRBJ2-3, with TRBD2 identical over 9 bases. This clonotype originated in a woman in her sixties or seventies with lung cancer. This chain's CDR3 is CASSIGHPGLAQYF. In nucleotides, the CDR3 is TGTGCCAGCAGCATAGGGCACCCGGGACTAGCTCAGTATTTT.